This T cell receptor (beta chain) was recorded in a study of identical twins. This clonotype has more than one count but fewer than ten. TCRdb redid the calling of the 5' RACE reads with MiXCR, one entry per CDR3 protein. The sample records about 210,000 distinct CDR3 sequences, 9.4% being singletons. J gave up 6 bases and V 1 base, and 3 bases lay outside the gene matches. Germline lookup yields CDR1 SGHDT and CDR2 YYEEEE. The CDR3 has 14 residues. The clonotype comes from a woman younger than 35 in good health. The chain uses TRBV5-6 and TRBJ2-1; TRBD2 aligns across 8 bases. The sample was memory (CD45RO+) T cells sorted from blood. The CDR3 loop reads CASSLREGSNEQFF. The CDR3 DNA reads TGTGCCAGCAGCTTGCGGGAGGGGAGCAATGAGCAGTTCTTC.